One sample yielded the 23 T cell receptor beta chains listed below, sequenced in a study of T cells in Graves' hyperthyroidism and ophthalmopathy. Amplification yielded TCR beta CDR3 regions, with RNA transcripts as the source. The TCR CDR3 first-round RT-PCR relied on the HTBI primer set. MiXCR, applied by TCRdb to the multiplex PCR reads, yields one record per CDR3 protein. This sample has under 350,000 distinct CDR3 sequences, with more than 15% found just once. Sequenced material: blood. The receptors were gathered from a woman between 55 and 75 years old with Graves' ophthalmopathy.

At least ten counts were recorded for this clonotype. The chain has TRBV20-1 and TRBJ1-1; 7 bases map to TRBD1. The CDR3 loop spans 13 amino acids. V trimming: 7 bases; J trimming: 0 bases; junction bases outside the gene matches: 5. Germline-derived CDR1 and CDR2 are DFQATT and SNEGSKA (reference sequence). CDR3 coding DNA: TGCAGTGGGAAGGGACAGCTGAACACTGAAGCTTTCTTT. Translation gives CSGKGQLNTEAFF.

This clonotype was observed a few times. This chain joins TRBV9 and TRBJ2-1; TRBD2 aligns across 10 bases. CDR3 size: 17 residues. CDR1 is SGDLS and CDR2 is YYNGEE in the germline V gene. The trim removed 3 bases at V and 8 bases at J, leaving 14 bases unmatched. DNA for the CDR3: TGTGCCAGCAGCGAAGCCTTCCTAGCGGGAGCCCCATATGAGCAGTTCTTC. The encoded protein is CASSEAFLAGAPYEQFF.

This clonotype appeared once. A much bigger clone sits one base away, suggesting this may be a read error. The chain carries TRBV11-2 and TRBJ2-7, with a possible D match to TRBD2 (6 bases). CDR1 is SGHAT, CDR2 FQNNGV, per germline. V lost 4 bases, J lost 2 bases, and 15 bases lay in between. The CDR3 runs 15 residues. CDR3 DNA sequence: TGTGCCAGCAGCTCGCCGGGAGTAGCGACCTACGAGCAGTACTTC. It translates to CASSSPGVATYEQYF.

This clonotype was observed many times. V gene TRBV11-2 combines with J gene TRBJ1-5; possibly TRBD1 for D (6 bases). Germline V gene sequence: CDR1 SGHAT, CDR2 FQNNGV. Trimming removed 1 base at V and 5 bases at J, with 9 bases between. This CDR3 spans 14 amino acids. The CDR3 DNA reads TGTGCCAGCAGCTTAGGGTACAGGGATCAGCCCCAGCATTTT. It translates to CASSLGYRDQPQHF.

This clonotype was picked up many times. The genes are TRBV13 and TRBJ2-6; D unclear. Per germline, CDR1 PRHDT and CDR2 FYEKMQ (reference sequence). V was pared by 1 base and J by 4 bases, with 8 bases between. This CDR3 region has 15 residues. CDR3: CASSLDLGGANVLTF. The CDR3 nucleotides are TGTGCCAGCAGCTTAGACTTGGGAGGGGCCAACGTCCTGACTTTC.

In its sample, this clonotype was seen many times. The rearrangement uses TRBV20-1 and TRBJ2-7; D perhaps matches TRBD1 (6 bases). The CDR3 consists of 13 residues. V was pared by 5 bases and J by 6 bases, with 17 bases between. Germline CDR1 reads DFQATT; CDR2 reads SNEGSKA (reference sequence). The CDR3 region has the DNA TGCAGTGCTCACCTAGGGGCAGGGGTCGAGCAGTACTTC. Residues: CSAHLGAGVEQYF.

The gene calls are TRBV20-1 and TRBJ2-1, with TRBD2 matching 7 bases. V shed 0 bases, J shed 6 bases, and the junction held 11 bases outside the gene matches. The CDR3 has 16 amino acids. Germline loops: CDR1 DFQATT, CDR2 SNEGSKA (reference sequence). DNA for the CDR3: TGCAGTGCTAGAGATCCTCGACGGGAGGATTTCAATGAGCAGTTCTTC. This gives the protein CSARDPRREDFNEQFF.

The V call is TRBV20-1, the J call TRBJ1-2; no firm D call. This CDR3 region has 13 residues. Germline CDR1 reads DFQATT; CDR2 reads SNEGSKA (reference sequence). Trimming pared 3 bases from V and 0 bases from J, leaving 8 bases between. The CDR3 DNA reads TGCAGTGCTAGCTGGGAGGCTAACTATGGCTACACCTTC. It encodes CSASWEANYGYTF.

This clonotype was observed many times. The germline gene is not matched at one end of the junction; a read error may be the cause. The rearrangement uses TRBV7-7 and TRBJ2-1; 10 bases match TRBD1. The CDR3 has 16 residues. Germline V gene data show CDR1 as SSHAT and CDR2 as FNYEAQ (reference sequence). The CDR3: CASSAGQGELGDEQFF. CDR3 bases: TGTGCTAGCAGCGCAGGACAGGGGGAACTCGGGGATGAGCAGTTCTTC.

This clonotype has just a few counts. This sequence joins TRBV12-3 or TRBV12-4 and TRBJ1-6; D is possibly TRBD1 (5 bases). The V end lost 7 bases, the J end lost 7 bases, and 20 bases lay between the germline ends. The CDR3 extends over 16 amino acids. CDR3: CASTTGLLGLNSPLHF. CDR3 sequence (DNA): TGTGCCAGCACTACCGGGCTTTTGGGGCTCAATTCACCCCTCCACTTT.

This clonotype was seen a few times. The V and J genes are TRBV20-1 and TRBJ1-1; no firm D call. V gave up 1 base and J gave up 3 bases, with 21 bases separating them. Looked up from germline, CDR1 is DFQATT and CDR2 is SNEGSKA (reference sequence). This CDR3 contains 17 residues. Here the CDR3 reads CSARVWVPMNTDTEAFF. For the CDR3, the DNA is TGCAGTGCTAGAGTTTGGGTCCCTATGAACACTGACACTGAAGCTTTCTTT.

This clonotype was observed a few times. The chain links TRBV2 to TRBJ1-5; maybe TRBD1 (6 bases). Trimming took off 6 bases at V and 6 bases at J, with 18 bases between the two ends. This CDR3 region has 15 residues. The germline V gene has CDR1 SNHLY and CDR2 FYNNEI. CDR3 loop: CASSTQTGGRQPQHF. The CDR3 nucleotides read TGTGCCAGCAGCACCCAAACGGGGGGCCGTCAGCCCCAGCATTTT.

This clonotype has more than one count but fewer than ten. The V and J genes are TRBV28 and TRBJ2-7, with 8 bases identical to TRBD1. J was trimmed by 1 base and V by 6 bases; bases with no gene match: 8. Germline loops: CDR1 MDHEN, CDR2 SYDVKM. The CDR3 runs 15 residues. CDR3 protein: CASSPRDRHSYEQYF. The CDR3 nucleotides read TGTGCCAGCAGCCCCCGGGACAGGCATTCCTACGAGCAGTACTTC.

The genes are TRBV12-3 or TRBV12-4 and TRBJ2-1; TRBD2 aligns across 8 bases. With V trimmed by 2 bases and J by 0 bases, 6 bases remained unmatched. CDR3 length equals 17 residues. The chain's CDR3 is CASSLLGGRPSYNEQFF. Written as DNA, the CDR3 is TGTGCCAGCAGTTTATTGGGCGGGAGGCCCTCCTACAATGAGCAGTTCTTC.

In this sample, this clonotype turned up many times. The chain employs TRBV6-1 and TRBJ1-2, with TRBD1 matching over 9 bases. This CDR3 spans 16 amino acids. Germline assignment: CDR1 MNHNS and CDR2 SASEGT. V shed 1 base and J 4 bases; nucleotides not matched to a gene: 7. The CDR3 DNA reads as TGTGCCAGCAGTGAAGATTGGGGACAGGGTGGCTATGGCTACACCTTC. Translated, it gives CASSEDWGQGGYGYTF.

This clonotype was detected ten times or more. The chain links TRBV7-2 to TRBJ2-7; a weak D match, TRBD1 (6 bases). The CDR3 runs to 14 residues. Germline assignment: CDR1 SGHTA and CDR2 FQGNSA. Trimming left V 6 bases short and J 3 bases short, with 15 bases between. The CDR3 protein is CASRYTGQSYEQYF. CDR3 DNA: TGTGCCAGCAGATATACCGGACAGAGCTACGAGCAGTACTTC.

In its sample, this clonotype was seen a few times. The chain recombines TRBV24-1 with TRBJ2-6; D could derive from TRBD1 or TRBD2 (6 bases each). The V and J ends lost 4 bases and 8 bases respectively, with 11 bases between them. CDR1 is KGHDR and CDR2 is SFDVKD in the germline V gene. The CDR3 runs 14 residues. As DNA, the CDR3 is TGTGCCACCAGTGAGACCGGGGGCACCAACGTCCTGACTTTC. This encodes CATSETGGTNVLTF.

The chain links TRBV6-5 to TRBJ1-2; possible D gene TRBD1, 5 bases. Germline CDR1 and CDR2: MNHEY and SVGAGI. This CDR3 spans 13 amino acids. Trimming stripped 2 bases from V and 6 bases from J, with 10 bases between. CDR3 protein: CASSYRQYDGYTF. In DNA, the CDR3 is TGTGCCAGCAGTTACCGACAGTATGATGGCTACACCTTC.

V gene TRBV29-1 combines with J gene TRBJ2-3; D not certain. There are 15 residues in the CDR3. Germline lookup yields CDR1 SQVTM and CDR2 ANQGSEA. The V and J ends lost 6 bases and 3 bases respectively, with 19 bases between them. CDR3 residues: CSVGSGRIGTDTQYF. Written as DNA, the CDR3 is TGCAGCGTGGGGTCGGGCCGTATCGGGACAGATACGCAGTATTTT.

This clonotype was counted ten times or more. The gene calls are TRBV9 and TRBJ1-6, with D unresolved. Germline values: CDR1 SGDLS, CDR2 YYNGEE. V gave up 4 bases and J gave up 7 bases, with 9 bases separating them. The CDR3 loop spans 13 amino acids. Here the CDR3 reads CASSPQQNSPLHF. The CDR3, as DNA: TGTGCCAGCAGCCCACAACAGAATTCACCCCTCCACTTT.

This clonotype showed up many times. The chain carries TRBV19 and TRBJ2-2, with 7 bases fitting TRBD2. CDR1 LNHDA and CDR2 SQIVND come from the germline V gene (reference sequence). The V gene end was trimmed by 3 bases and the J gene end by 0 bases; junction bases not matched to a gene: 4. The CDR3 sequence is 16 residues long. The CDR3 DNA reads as TGTGCCAGTAGTATGACTAGCCTATCGAACACCGGGGAGCTGTTTTTT. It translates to CASSMTSLSNTGELFF.

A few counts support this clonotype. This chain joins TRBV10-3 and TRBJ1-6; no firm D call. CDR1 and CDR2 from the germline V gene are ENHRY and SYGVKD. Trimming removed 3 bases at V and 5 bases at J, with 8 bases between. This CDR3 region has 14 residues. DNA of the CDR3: TGTGCCATCAGTGATGGAGGGAATAATTCACCCCTCCACTTT. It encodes CAISDGGNNSPLHF.

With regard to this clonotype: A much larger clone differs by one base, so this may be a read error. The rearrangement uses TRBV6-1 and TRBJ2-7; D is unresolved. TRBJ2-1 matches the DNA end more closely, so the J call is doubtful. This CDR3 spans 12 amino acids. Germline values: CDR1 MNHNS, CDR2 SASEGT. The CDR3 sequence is CASAQTLYEQFF. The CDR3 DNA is TGTGCCAGCGCGCAGACCCTCTACGAGCAGTTCTTC.